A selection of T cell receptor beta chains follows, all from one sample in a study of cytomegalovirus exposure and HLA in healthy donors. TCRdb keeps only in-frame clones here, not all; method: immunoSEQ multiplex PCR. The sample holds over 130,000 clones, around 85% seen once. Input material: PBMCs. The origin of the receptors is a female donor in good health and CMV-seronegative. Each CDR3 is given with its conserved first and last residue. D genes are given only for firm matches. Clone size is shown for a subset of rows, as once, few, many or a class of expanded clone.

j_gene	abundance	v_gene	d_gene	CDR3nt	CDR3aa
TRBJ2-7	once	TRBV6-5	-	TGTGCCAGCAGTTACCAGGGGGGAAAACAGTACTTC	CASSYQGGKQYF
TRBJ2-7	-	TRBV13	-	TGTGCCAGCAGCTTAGGTCGAGCATGGGAGCAGTACTTC	CASSLGRAWEQYF
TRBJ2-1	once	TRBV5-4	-	TGTGCCAGCAGTAGAAAGGGATTGGGGCTCTACAATGAGCAGTTCTTC	CASSRKGLGLYNEQFF
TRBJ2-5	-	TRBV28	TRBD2	TGTGCCAGCCTCCCTCGGCCGACTAAGCGGGAGAATCTGAGGACCCAGTACTTC	CASLPRPTKRENLRTQYF
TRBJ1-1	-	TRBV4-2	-	TGTGCCAGCAGGCCACCGGGACAAATGAACACTGAAGCTTTCTTT	CASRPPGQMNTEAFF
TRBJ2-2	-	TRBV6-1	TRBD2	TGTGCCAGCAATCGCCTAGCGGTGGCCGGGGAGCTGTTTTTT	CASNRLAVAGELFF
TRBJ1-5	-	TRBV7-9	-	TGTGCCAGCAGCTTACAGGGTGATCAGCCCCAGCATTTT	CASSLQGDQPQHF
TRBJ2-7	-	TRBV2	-	TGTGCCAGCAGTGGAGTTGGCGAGCAGTACTTC	CASSGVGEQYF
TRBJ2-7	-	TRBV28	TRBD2	TGTGCCAGCAGCCCAAACGGACTAGCGGGAGTTAACGAGCAGTACTTC	CASSPNGLAGVNEQYF
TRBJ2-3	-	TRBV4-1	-	TGCGCCAGCAGCCAAACGAGAAGCACAGATACGCAGTATTTT	CASSQTRSTDTQYF
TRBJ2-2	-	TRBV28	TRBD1	TGTGCCAGCACAACCGGGACAGGGGACACCGGGGAGCTGTTTTTT	CASTTGTGDTGELFF
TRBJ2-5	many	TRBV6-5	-	TGTGCCAGCGGGGGGTCTGCCATCGAGACCCAGTACTTC	CASGGSAIETQYF
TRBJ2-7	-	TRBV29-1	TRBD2	TGCAGCGTTGACTCACTAGCGTACGAGCAGTACTTC	CSVDSLAYEQYF
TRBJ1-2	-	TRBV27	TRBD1	TGTGCCAGCAGTCCACCGGGACAGGGCAAAGGCTACACCTTC	CASSPPGQGKGYTF
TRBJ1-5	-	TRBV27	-	TGTGCCAGCAGTAATCATAGCAATCAGCCCCAGCATTTT	CASSNHSNQPQHF
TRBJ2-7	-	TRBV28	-	TGTGCCAGCAGTTCAGCGGCTTACTCCTACGAGCAGTACTTC	CASSSAAYSYEQYF
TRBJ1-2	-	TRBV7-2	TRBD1	TGTGCCAGCAGCTTAGGACAGGGAGTGTCCTACACCTTC	CASSLGQGVSYTF
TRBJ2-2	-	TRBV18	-	TGTGCCAGCTCACCTGAGGGGAACACCGGGGAGCTGTTTTTT	CASSPEGNTGELFF
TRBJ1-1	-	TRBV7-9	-	TGTGCCAGCAGTCCTACAGCGGGGAACACTGAAGCTTTCTTT	CASSPTAGNTEAFF
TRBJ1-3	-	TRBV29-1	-	TGCAGCGCCGGGGAGGGGCCTGGAAACACCATATATTTT	CSAGEGPGNTIYF
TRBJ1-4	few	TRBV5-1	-	TGCGCCAGCAGCGTGGTCGGGGGGCATAATGAAAAACTGTTTTTT	CASSVVGGHNEKLFF
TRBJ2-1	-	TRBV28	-	TGTGCCAGCAGTTTCCCCCTCCCCAATGAGCAGTTCTTC	CASSFPLPNEQFF
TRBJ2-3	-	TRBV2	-	TGTGCCAGCAGTGAAGTTTATACAGATACGCAGTATTTT	CASSEVYTDTQYF
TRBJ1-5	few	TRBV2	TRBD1	TGTGCCAGCAGTATGCTGACAGGGGCTAGCAATCAGCCCCAGCATTTT	CASSMLTGASNQPQHF
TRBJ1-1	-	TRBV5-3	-	TGTGCCAGAAGCTTGGGGTTACAGAACACTGAAGCTTTCTTT	CARSLGLQNTEAFF
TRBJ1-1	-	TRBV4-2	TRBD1	TGTGCCAGCAGCCAAGCGGTGGGGCAGGGGGACACTGAAGCTTTCTTT	CASSQAVGQGDTEAFF
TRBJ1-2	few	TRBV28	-	TGTGCCAGCAACCCTACAGGTACCTATGGCTACACCTTC	CASNPTGTYGYTF
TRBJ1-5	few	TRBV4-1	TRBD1	TGCGCCAGCAGCCAAGATATACAGGGGGCTAATCAGCCCCAGCATTTT	CASSQDIQGANQPQHF
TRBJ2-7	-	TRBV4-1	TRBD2	TGCGCCAGCAGCCAAGACCGTAATAGCGGGCGATCCTACGAGCAGTACTTC	CASSQDRNSGRSYEQYF
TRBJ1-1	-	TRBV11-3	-	TGTGCCAGCAGCAAATCGACGCCAGGAACTGAAGCTTTCTTT	CASSKSTPGTEAFF
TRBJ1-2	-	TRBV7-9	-	TGTGCCAGCAGCTTAGGGGCCCTGGTGGGCGGCTACACCTTC	CASSLGALVGGYTF
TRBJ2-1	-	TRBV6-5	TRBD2	TGTGCCAGCAGTTACCAACTAGCGGGGGATAATGAGCAGTTCTTC	CASSYQLAGDNEQFF
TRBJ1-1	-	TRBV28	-	TGTGCCAGCAGTTTCGACGCAGGCTCAGTGGCTGAAGCTTTCTTT	CASSFDAGSVAEAFF
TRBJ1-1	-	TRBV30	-	TGTGCCTGGAGCGACAGTATGAACACTGAAGCTTTCTTT	CAWSDSMNTEAFF
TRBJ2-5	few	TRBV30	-	TGTGCCTGTCCTCACGGCGGGAACAAGTACTTC	CACPHGGNKYF
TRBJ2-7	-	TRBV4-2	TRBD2	TGTGCCAGCAGCCACCTTCCCGGGACTACCGACTACGAGCAGTACTTC	CASSHLPGTTDYEQYF
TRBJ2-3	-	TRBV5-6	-	TGTGCCAGCAGCTTGGGAGCGGGACAACGCACAGATACGCAGTATTTT	CASSLGAGQRTDTQYF
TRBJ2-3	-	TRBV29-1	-	TGCAGCGTTGAAGATATACAAGGGAGCAGCACAGATACGCAGTATTTT	CSVEDIQGSSTDTQYF
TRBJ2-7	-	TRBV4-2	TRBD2	TGTGCCAGCAGCCACTTGGGACTAGCGGAGGCCTACGAGCAGTACTTC	CASSHLGLAEAYEQYF
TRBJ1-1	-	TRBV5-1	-	TGCGCCAGCAGCCTTCTGGATCAGGGGAGAGCTTTCTTT	CASSLLDQGRAFF
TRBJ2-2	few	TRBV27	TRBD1	TGTGCCAGCAGTGGACAGGGAGGCCAATCTCCCGGGGAGCTGTTTTTT	CASSGQGGQSPGELFF
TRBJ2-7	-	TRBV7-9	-	TGTGCCAGCAGCTTAGAGGGAGACGAGCAGTACTTC	CASSLEGDEQYF
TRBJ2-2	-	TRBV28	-	TGTGCCAGCATCGTAGGAGGGGGCCTCAACACCGGGGAGCTGTTTTTT	CASIVGGGLNTGELFF
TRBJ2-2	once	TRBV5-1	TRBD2	TGCGCCAGCGCCCCGGGCGGACTAGCGGTTTGGTCCGGGGAGCTGTTTTTT	CASAPGGLAVWSGELFF
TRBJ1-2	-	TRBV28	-	TGTGCCAGCAGTTTTGCCGGGGAGGGCTACACCTTC	CASSFAGEGYTF
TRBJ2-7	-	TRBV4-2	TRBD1	TGTGCCAGCAGCCAAGGGACAGGGGTCGGATACGAGCAGTACTTC	CASSQGTGVGYEQYF
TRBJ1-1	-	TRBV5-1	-	TGCGCCAGCAGCTTGATGGGCGGTACGGGGGTGAACACTGAAGCTTTCTTT	CASSLMGGTGVNTEAFF
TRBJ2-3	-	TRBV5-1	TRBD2	TGCGCCAGCAGCCCCGGGGTAGCGGGAGGGCCGGCTAGCACAGATACGCAGTATTTT	CASSPGVAGGPASTDTQYF
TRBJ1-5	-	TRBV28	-	TGTGCCAGCAGTTTATGGGGAGGATATCAGCCCCAGCATTTT	CASSLWGGYQPQHF
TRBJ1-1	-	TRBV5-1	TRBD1	TGCGCCAGTGGACAAGGACAGGGGACTGAAGCTTTCTTT	CASGQGQGTEAFF
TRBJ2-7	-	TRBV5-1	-	TGCGCCAGCAGATTGGAGGCAGGGACTTACTACGAGCAGTACTTC	CASRLEAGTYYEQYF
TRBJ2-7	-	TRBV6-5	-	TGTGCCAGCAGTTACTCGAGTCCCTACGAGCAGTACTTC	CASSYSSPYEQYF
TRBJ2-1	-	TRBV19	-	TGTGCCAGTAGTCGTGGCGGGATTGAGCAGTTCTTC	CASSRGGIEQFF
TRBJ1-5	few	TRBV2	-	TGTGCCAGCAGTGAATGGCAGGGCTCCGCCAATCAGCCCCAGCATTTT	CASSEWQGSANQPQHF